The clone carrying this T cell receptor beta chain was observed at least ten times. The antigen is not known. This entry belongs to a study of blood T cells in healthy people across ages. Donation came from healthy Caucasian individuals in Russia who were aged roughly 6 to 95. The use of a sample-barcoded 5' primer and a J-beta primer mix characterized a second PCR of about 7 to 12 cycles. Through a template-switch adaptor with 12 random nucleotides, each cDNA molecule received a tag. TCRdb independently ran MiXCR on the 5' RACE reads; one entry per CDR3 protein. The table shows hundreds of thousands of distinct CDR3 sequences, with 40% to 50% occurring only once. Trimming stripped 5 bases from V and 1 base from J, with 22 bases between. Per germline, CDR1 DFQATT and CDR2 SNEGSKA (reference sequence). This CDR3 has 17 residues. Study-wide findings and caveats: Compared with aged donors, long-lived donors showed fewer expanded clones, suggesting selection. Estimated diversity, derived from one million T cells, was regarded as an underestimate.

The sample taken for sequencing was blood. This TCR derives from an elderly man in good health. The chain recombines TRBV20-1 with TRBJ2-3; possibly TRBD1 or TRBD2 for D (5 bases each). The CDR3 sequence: CSAPRPGRRTGTDTQYF. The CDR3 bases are TGCAGTGCTCCCCGCCCGGGACGCCGGACGGGCACAGATACGCAGTATTTT.